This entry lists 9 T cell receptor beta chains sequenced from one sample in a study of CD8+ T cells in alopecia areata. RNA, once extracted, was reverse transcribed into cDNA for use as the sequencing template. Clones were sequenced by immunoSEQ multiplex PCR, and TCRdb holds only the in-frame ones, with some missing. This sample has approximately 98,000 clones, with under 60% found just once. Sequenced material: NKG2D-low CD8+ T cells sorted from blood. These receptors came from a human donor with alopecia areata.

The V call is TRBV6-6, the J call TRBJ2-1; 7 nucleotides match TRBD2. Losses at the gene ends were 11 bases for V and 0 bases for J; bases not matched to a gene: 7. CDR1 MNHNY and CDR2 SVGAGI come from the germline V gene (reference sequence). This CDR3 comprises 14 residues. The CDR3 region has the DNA TGTGCCGCGAGCGGCGGGAGCTCCTACAATGAGCAGTTCTTC. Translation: CAASGGSSYNEQFF.

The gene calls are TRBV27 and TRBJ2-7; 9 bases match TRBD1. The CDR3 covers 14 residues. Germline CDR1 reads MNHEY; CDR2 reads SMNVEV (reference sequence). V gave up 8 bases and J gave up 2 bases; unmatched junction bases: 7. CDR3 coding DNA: TGTGCCAGCCGGACGGACAGGGGACCCTACGAGCAGTACTTC. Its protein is CASRTDRGPYEQYF.

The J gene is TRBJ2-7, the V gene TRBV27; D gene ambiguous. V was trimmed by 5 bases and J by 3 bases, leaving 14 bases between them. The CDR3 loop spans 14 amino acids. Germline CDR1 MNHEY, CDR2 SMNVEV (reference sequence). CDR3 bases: TGTGCCAGCAGTAACTCCATTCTGGGCTACGAGCAGTACTTC. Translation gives CASSNSILGYEQYF.

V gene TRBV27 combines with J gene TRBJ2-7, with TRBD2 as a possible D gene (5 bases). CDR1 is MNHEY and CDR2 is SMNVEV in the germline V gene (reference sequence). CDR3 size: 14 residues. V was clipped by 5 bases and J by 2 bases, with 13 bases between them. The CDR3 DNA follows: TGTGCCAGCAGTCCGGAGGTCATACCCTACGAGCAGTACTTC. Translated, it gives CASSPEVIPYEQYF.

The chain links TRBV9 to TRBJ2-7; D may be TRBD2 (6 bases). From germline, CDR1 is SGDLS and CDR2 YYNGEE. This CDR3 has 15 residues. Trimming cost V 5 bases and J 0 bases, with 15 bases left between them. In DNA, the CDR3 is TGTGCCAGCAGTGCGGGCGGGGCAATCTCCTACGAGCAGTACTTC. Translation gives CASSAGGAISYEQYF.

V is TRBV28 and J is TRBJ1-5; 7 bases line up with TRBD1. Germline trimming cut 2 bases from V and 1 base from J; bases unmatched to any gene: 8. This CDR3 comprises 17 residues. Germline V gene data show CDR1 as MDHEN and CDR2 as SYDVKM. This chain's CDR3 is CASSLIRQGVSNQPQHF. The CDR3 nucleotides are TGTGCCAGCAGTTTAATAAGACAGGGAGTCAGCAATCAGCCCCAGCATTTT.

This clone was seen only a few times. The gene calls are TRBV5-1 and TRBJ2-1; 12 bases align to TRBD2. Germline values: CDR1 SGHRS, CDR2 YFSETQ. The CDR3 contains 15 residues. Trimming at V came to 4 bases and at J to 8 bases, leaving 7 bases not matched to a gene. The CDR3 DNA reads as TGCGCCAGCAGCGAGGGGCTAGCGGGAGGGGATGAGCAGTTCTTC. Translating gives CASSEGLAGGDEQFF.

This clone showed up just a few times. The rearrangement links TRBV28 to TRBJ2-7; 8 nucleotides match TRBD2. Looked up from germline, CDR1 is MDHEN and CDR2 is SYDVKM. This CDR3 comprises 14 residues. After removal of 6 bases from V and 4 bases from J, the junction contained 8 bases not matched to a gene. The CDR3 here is CASRQPGGGYEQYF. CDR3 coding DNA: TGTGCCAGCAGACAACCCGGGGGGGGATACGAGCAGTACTTC.

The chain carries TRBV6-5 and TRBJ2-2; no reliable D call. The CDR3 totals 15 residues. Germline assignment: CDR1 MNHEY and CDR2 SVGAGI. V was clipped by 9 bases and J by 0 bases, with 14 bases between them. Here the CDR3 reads CASTKTSANTGELFF. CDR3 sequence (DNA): TGTGCCAGTACAAAGACGTCCGCGAACACCGGGGAGCTGTTTTTT.